This is a list of T cell receptor beta chains from one sample in a study of early T cells in non-severe SARS-CoV-2 infection. From the 5' RACE reads, TCRdb called clonotypes with MiXCR, one entry per CDR3 protein. The data hold fewer than 85,000 distinct CDR3 sequences, with around 12% observed a single time. The specimen was whole blood. These receptors all stem from an adult who was a healthcare worker with PCR-confirmed SARS-CoV-2 infection or an uninfected control (not recorded which). Both conserved end residues are part of each CDR3. A D gene is named only where the DNA matches it firmly. Clone size is given for some rows only: seen once, a few or many times, or a class if the clone is expanded.

TRBV12-3/TRBV12-4	TRBJ1-4	TRBD1	many	CASSFRQGKGNEKLFF	TGTGCCAGCAGTTTTAGACAGGGGAAGGGTAATGAAAAACTGTTTTTT
TRBV12-3/TRBV12-4	TRBJ1-1	TRBD1	many	CASNPGQGTSKDTEAFF	TGTGCCAGCAACCCCGGACAGGGCACTAGTAAGGACACTGAAGCTTTCTTT
TRBV2	TRBJ2-2	.	.	CASSRVVNTGELFF	TGTGCCAGCAGCCGGGTTGTTAACACCGGGGAGCTGTTTTTT
TRBV5-4	TRBJ2-7	.	many	CASSLMGVYEQYF	TGTGCCAGCAGCTTGATGGGCGTATACGAGCAGTACTTC
TRBV30	TRBJ2-1	TRBD1	.	CAGQGAINEQFF	TGTGCCGGACAGGGGGCCATCAATGAGCAGTTCTTC
TRBV11-2	TRBJ2-7	.	.	CASSFKGVSEQYF	TGTGCCAGCAGCTTTAAGGGGGTGTCCGAGCAGTACTTC
TRBV9	TRBJ1-1	.	.	CASTSGPGEEAFF	TGTGCCAGCACCTCCGGTCCGGGAGAGGAAGCTTTCTTT
TRBV12-3/TRBV12-4	TRBJ2-7	TRBD2	few	CASSLELAVPYEQYF	TGTGCCAGCAGTTTAGAACTAGCGGTACCCTACGAGCAGTACTTC
TRBV10-3	TRBJ2-5	TRBD2	many	CAISSTGTRKETQYF	TGTGCCATCAGTTCAACCGGGACTAGAAAAGAGACCCAGTACTTC
TRBV11-2	TRBJ2-7	TRBD2	few	CASRSLAGGREQYF	TGTGCCAGCAGGTCACTAGCGGGAGGGAGGGAGCAGTACTTC
TRBV14	TRBJ2-2	TRBD2	many	CASSPRLAVTTGELFF	TGTGCCAGCAGCCCCCGACTAGCGGTTACCACCGGGGAGCTGTTTTTT
TRBV27	TRBJ2-1	TRBD2	.	CASSFASGESYNEQFF	TGTGCCAGCAGTTTTGCAAGCGGGGAGTCCTACAATGAGCAGTTCTTC
TRBV20-1	TRBJ1-1	.	.	CSASPSGYTEAFF	TGCAGTGCTAGTCCCTCGGGGTACACTGAAGCTTTCTTT
TRBV7-6	TRBJ1-1	.	.	CASSYQENTEAFF	TGTGCCAGCAGCTACCAGGAGAACACTGAAGCTTTCTTT
TRBV2	TRBJ2-7	.	.	CASSDGGLYEQYF	TGTGCCAGCAGTGACGGGGGACTTTACGAGCAGTACTTC
TRBV6-1	TRBJ2-5	TRBD2	few	CASSGETLSGRGETQYF	TGTGCCAGCTCTGGGGAAACCCTCAGCGGGAGAGGAGAGACCCAGTACTTC
TRBV18	TRBJ2-4	.	.	CASSPSPGAEHIQYF	TGTGCCAGCTCACCCTCTCCGGGCGCGGAGCACATTCAGTACTTC
TRBV12-3/TRBV12-4	TRBJ2-1	.	few	CASSPEVGRSGEFF	TGTGCCAGCAGTCCCGAAGTGGGGAGGTCTGGCGAGTTCTTC
TRBV4-1	TRBJ2-2	.	.	CASTLLPLGPGELFF	TGCGCCAGCACCCTACTCCCACTTGGGCCCGGGGAGCTGTTTTTT
TRBV5-1	TRBJ2-5	.	many	CASSNLLRGKETQYF	TGCGCCAGCAGCAATCTACTCAGGGGTAAAGAGACCCAGTACTTC
TRBV28	TRBJ2-7	TRBD2	few	CASSSLAGMTSGSLEQYF	TGTGCCAGCAGCAGCCTGGCAGGGATGACTAGCGGGAGTCTCGAGCAGTACTTC
TRBV7-9	TRBJ2-1	.	.	CASSSEPKFF	TGTGCCAGCAGCTCGGAACCGAAGTTCTTC
TRBV11-2	TRBJ2-7	.	many	CASSGGGSPYEQYF	TGTGCCAGCAGCGGGGGCGGGTCCCCCTACGAGCAGTACTTC
TRBV12-3/TRBV12-4	TRBJ2-5	.	few	CASTSTGQETQYF	TGTGCCAGCACCTCGACTGGCCAAGAGACCCAGTACTTC
TRBV11-3	TRBJ2-5	TRBD2	.	CASSRRGTSGSGETQYF	TGTGCCAGCAGCCGCCGGGGGACTAGCGGGAGCGGGGAGACCCAGTACTTC
TRBV18	TRBJ2-7	TRBD1	few	CASSPTGVAYEQYF	TGTGCCAGCTCACCAACAGGGGTGGCCTACGAGCAGTACTTC
TRBV4-1	TRBJ1-1	.	.	CASRNRAVGTEAFF	TGCGCCAGCAGAAACAGGGCTGTTGGCACTGAAGCTTTCTTT
TRBV7-9	TRBJ2-5	TRBD2	few	CASSRLASGGEAQYF	TGTGCCAGCAGCCGCCTGGCTAGCGGGGGCGAGGCCCAGTACTTC
TRBV18	TRBJ2-1	.	.	CASSPQEGGQREQFF	TGTGCCAGCTCACCACAGGAGGGGGGGCAGAGGGAGCAGTTCTTC
TRBV15	TRBJ2-3	.	few	CATSIGPSGTDTQYF	TGTGCCACCAGCATAGGGCCTAGCGGCACAGATACGCAGTATTTT
TRBV11-2	TRBJ1-2	.	few	CASSFRGEGSGYTF	TGTGCCAGCAGCTTCAGGGGCGAAGGGAGTGGCTACACCTTC
TRBV11-2	TRBJ2-5	TRBD2	many	CASSLRLAGETQYF	TGTGCCAGCAGCTTGAGGCTAGCGGGCGAGACCCAGTACTTC
TRBV5-1	TRBJ2-2	.	many	CASSLEGSGELFF	TGCGCCAGCAGCTTGGAAGGTTCCGGGGAGCTGTTTTTT
TRBV2	TRBJ2-1	.	.	CASVRSSYNEQFF	TGTGCCAGCGTCAGAAGCTCCTACAATGAGCAGTTCTTC
TRBV2	TRBJ2-1	.	.	CASSEGPGMNEQFF	TGTGCCAGCAGTGAAGGCCCGGGTATGAATGAGCAGTTCTTC
TRBV5-1	TRBJ2-7	TRBD2	many	CASSFEAGAHEQYF	TGCGCCAGCAGCTTTGAAGCGGGGGCCCACGAGCAGTACTTC
TRBV7-3	TRBJ2-3	TRBD2	.	CASSLMARGLAGDTQYF	TGTGCCAGCAGCTTAATGGCCCGTGGACTAGCGGGAGATACGCAGTATTTT
TRBV19	TRBJ2-7	.	many	CASTPKVFSYEQYF	TGTGCCAGTACCCCGAAGGTTTTCTCCTACGAGCAGTACTTC
TRBV7-8	TRBJ2-3	.	few	CASSLVARGRERTDTQYF	TGTGCCAGCAGCTTAGTAGCCCGCGGCAGGGAGCGCACAGATACGCAGTATTTT
TRBV4-1	TRBJ1-4	.	many	CASSQGINEKLFF	TGCGCCAGCAGCCAGGGGATAAATGAAAAACTGTTTTTT
TRBV7-2	TRBJ1-6	TRBD1	many	CASSFYLGTGGSPLHF	TGTGCCAGCAGCTTCTACTTGGGGACAGGGGGTTCACCCCTCCACTTT
TRBV11-3	TRBJ1-1	.	.	CASSLVQDPWRNQNTEAFF	TGTGCCAGCAGCTTAGTCCAGGACCCCTGGAGGAACCAGAACACTGAAGCTTTCTTT
TRBV5-1	TRBJ2-5	.	.	CASRPGTFGETQYF	TGCGCCAGCAGACCAGGGACTTTCGGGGAGACCCAGTACTTC
TRBV3-1	TRBJ2-5	.	once	CASSQSRQETQYF	TGTGCCAGCAGCCAGAGCAGGCAAGAGACCCAGTACTTC
TRBV5-5	TRBJ2-1	.	few	CASSLGDAGSAQFF	TGTGCCAGCAGCCTTGGCGATGCGGGGTCGGCGCAGTTCTTC
TRBV4-1	TRBJ2-7	TRBD1	many	CASSQGQGPNEQYF	TGCGCCAGCAGCCAAGGACAGGGGCCCAACGAGCAGTACTTC
TRBV29-1	TRBJ2-1	TRBD2	many	CSVGSGAYNEQFF	TGCAGCGTTGGTAGCGGGGCTTACAATGAGCAGTTCTTC
TRBV6-5	TRBJ1-1	.	.	CASSYRSGTEAFF	TGTGCCAGCAGTTACCGGAGTGGCACTGAAGCTTTCTTT
TRBV10-3	TRBJ2-1	.	.	CAISESGSSYNEQFF	TGTGCCATCAGTGAGTCTGGAAGCTCCTACAATGAGCAGTTCTTC
TRBV6-2/TRBV6-3	TRBJ2-1	TRBD2	many	CASQPPLAGVGYNEQFF	TGTGCCAGCCAGCCTCCCCTAGCGGGAGTTGGCTACAATGAGCAGTTCTTC
TRBV11-2	TRBJ2-7	.	many	CASSLVTDHEQYF	TGTGCCAGCAGCTTAGTAACTGATCACGAGCAGTACTTC
TRBV29-1	TRBJ2-7	.	few	CSGRWVDEQYF	TGCAGCGGGAGGTGGGTTGACGAGCAGTACTTC